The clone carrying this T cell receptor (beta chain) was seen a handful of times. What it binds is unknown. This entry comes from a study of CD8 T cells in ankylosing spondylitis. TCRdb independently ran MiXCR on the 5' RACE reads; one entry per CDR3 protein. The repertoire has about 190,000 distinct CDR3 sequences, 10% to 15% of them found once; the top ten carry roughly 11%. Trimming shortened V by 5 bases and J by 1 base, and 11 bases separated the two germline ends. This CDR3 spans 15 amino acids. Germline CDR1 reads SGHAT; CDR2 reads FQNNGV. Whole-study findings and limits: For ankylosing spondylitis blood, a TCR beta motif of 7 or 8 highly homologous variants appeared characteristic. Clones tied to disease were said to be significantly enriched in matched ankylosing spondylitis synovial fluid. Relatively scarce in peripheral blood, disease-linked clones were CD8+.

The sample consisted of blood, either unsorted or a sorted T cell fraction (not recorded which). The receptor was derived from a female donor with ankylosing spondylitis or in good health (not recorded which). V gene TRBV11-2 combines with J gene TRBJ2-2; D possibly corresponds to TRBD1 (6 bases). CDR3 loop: CASSGLTGNTGELFF. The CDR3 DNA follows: TGTGCCAGCAGCGGGTTGACAGGGAACACCGGGGAGCTGTTTTTT.